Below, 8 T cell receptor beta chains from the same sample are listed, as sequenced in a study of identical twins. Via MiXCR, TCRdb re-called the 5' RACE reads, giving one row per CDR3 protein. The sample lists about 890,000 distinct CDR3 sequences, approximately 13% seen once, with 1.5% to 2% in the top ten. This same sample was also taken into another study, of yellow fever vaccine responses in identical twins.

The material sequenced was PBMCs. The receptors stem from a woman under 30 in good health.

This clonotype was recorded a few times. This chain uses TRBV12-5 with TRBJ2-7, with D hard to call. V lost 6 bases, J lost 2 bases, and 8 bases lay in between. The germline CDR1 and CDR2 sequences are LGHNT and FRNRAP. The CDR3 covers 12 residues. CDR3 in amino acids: CASGPWAYEQYF. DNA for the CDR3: TGTGCTAGTGGCCCTTGGGCCTACGAGCAGTACTTC.

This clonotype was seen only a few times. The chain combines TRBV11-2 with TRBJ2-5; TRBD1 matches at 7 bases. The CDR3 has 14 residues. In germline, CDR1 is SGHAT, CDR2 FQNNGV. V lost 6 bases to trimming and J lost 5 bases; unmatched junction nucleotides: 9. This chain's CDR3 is CASRSTGLLETQYF. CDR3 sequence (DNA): TGTGCCAGCAGATCGACAGGGTTGTTGGAGACCCAGTACTTC.

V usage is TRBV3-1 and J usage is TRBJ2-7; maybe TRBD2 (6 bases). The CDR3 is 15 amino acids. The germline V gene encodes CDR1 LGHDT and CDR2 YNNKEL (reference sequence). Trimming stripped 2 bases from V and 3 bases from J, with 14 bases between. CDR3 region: CASSQTGGAHYEQYF. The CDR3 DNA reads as TGTGCCAGCAGCCAAACAGGCGGGGCCCACTACGAGCAGTACTTC.

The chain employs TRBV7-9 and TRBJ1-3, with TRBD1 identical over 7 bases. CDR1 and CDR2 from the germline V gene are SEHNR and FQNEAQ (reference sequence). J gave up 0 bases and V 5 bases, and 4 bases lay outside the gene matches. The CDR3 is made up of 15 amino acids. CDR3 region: CASSLTGISGNTIYF. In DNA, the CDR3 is TGTGCCAGCAGCCTGACAGGGATCTCTGGAAACACCATATATTTT. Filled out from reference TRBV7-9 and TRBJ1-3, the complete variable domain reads DTGVSQNPRHKITKRGQNVTFRCDPISEHNRLYWYRQTLGQGPEFLTYFQNEAQLEKSRLLSDRFSAERPKGSFSTLEIQRTEQGDSAMYLCASSLTGISGNTIYFGEGSWLTVV.

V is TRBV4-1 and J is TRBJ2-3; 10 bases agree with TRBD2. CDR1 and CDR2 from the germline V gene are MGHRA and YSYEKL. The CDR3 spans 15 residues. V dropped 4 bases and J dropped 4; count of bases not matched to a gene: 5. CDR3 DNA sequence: TGCGCCAGCAGCCTTAGCGGGGGGAAATCAGATACGCAGTATTTT. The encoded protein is CASSLSGGKSDTQYF.

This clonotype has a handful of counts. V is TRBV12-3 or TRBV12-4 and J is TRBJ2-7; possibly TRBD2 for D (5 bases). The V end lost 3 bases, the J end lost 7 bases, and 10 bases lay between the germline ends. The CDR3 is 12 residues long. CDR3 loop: CASSFGEREQYV. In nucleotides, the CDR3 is TGTGCCAGCAGTTTCGGAGAGCGGGAGCAGTACGTC.

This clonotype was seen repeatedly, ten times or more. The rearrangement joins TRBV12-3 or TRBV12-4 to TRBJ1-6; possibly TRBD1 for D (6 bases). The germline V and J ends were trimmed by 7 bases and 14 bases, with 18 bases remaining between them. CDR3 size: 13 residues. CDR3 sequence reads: CASTLGGLGTLHF. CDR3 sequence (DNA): TGTGCCAGCACCCTAGGGGGACTAGGGACCCTCCACTTT.

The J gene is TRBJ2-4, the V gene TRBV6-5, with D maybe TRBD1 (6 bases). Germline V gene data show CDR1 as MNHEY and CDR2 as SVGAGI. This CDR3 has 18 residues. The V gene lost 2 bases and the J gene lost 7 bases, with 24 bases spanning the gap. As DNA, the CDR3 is TGTGCCAGCAGTTACGCCTTCGCAACACAGGGTTCTGGGAACATTCAGTACTTC. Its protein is CASSYAFATQGSGNIQYF.